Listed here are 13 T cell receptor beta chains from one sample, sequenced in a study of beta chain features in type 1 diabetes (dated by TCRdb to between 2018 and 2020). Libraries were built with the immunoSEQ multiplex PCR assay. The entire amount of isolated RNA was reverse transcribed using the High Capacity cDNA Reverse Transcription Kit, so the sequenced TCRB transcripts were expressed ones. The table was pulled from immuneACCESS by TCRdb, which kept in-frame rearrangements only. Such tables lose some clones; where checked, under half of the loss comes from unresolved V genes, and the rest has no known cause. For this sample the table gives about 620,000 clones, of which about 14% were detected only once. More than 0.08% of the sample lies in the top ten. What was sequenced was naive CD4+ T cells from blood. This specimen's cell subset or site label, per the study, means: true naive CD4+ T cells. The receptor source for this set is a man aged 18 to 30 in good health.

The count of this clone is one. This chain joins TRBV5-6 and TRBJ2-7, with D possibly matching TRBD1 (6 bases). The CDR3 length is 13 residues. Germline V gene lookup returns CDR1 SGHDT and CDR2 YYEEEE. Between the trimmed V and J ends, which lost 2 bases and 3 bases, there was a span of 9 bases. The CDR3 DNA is TGTGCCAGCAGCTTACTGACAGGCTACGAGCAGTACTTC. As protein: CASSLLTGYEQYF.

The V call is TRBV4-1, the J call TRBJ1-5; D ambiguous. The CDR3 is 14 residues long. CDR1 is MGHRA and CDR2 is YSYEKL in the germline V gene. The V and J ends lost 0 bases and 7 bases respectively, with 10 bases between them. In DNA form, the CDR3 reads TGCGCCAGCAGCCAAGAAGTGGGAGTCCAGCCCCAGCATTTT. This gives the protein CASSQEVGVQPQHF.

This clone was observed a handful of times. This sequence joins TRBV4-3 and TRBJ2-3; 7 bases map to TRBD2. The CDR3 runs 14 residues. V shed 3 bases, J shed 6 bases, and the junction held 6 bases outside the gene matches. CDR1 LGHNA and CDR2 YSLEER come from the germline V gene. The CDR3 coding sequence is TGCGCCAGCAGCCAGGGAGGGATTTACGATACGCAGTATTTT. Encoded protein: CASSQGGIYDTQYF.

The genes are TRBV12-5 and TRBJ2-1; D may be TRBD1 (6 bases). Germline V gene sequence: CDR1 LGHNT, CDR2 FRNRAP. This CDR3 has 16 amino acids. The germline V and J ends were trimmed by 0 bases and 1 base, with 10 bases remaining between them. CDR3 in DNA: TGTGCTAGTGGTTTGGTAATGGGGGCGTCCTACAATGAGCAGTTCTTC. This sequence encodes CASGLVMGASYNEQFF.

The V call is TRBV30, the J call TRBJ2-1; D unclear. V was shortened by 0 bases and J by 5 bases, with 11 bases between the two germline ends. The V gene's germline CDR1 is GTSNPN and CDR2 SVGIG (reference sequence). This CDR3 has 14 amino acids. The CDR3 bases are TGTGCCTGGAGTGTACTGCGGTTAAACAATGAGCAGTTCTTC. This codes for CAWSVLRLNNEQFF.

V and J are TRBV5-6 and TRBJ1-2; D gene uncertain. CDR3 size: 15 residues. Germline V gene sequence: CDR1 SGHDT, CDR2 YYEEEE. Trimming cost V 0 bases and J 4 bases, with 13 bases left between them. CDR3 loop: CASSLGGVDVYGYTF. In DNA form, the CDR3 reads TGTGCCAGCAGCTTGGGCGGCGTGGACGTCTATGGCTACACCTTC.

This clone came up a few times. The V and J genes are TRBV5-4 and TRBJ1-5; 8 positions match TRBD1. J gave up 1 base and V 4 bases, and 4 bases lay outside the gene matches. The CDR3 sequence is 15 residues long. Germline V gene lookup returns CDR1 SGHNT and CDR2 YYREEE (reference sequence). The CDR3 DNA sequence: TGTGCCAGCAGCCCCGGACAGGGCAGCAATCAGCCCCAGCATTTT. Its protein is CASSPGQGSNQPQHF. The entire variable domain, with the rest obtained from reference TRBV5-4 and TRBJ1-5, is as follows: ETGVTQSPTHLIKTRGQQVTLRCSSQSGHNTVSWYQQALGQGPQFIFQYYREEENGRGNFPPRFSGLQFPNYSSELNVNALELDDSALYLCASSPGQGSNQPQHFGDGTRLSIL.

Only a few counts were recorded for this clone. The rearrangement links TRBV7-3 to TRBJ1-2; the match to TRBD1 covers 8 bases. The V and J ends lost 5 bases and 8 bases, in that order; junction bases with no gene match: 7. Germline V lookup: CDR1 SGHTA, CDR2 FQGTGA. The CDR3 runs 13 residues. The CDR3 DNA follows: TGTGCCAGCAGCCCCCGACAGGGGTGGGGCTACACCTTC. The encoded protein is CASSPRQGWGYTF.

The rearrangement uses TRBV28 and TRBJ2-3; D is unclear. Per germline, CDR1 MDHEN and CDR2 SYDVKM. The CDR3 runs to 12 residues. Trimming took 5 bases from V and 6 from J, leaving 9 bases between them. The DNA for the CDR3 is TGTGCCAGCAGTCTCGTCCGCGATACGCAGTATTTT. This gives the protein CASSLVRDTQYF.

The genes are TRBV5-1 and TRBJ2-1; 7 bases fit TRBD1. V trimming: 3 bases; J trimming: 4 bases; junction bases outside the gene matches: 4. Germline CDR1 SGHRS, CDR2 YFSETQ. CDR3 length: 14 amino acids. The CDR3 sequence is CASSSGTEYNEQFF. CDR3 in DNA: TGCGCCAGCAGCTCCGGGACAGAGTACAATGAGCAGTTCTTC.

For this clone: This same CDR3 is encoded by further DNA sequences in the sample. For the CDR3, the DNA is TGCGCCAGCAGCCCTACTAGCGGTCAAGAGACCCAGTACTTC. This encodes CASSPTSGQETQYF. This chain links TRBV5-1 with TRBJ2-5; 8 bases agree with TRBD2. Germline trimming cut 4 bases from V and 2 bases from J; bases unmatched to any gene: 4. The germline V gene has CDR1 SGHRS and CDR2 YFSETQ. The CDR3 runs 14 residues.

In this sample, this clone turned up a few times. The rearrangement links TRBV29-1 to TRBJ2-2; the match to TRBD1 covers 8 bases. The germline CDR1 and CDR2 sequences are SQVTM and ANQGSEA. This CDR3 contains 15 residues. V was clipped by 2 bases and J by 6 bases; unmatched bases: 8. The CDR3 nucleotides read TGCAGCGTTGAACGGGCAGGGGGCGCCCCCGGGGAGCTGTTTTTT. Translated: CSVERAGGAPGELFF.

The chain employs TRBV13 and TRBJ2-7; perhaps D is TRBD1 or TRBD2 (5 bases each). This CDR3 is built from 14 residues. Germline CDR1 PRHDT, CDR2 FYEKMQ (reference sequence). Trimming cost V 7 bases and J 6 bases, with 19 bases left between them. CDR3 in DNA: TGTGCCAGCACCGAGAGAGGGGTAGCCTCCGAGCAGTACTTC. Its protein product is CASTERGVASEQYF.